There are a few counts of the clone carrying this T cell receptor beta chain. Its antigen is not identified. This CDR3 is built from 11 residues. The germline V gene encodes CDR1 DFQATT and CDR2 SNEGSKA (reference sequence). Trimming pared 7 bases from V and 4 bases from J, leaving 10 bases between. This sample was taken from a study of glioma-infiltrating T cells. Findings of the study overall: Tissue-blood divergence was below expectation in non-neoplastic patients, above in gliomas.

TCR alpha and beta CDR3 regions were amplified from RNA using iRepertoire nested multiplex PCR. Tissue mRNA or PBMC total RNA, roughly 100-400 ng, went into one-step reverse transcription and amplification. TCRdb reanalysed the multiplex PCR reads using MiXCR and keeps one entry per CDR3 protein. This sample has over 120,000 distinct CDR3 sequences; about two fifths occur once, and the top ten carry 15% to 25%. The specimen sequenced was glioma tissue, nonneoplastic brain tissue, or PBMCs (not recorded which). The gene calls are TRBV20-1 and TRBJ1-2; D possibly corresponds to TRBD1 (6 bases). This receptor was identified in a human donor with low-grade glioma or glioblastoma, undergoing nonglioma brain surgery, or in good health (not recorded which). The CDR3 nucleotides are TGCAGTGTGCCCAGGGGCTATGGCTACACCTTC. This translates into CSVPRGYGYTF.